The 31 T cell receptor beta chains below come from one sample, sequenced in a study of cytotoxic CD8 clonotypes in ibrutinib-treated CLL. Clones were sequenced by immunoSEQ multiplex PCR, and TCRdb holds only the in-frame ones, with some missing. The sample has approximately 330,000 clones; 80% are singletons. Sample: PBMCs, taken before ibrutinib treatment. The origin of the receptors is a human donor with chronic lymphocytic leukemia.

The V and J genes are TRBV11-2 and TRBJ2-5, with TRBD2 as a possible D gene (5 bases). Germline V gives CDR1 SGHAT, CDR2 FQNNGV. Trimming left V 0 bases short and J 3 bases short, with 11 bases between. This CDR3 is built from 15 residues. The CDR3 region is CASSLDPRAKETQYF. CDR3 nucleotides: TGTGCCAGCAGCTTAGATCCGAGGGCTAAAGAGACCCAGTACTTC.

The CDR3 DNA reads TGCGCCAGCAGCTTCCCGCCGGGACAGCCCCAAGAGACCCAGTACTTC. The encoded protein is CASSFPPGQPQETQYF. V gene TRBV5-1 combines with J gene TRBJ2-5; 7 bases are a match to TRBD1. V trimming: 2 bases; J trimming: 1 base; junction bases outside the gene matches: 8. The CDR3 has 16 residues. The germline CDR1 and CDR2 sequences are SGHRS and YFSETQ.

This rearrangement joins TRBV6-5 to TRBJ1-1, with 7 bases that match TRBD1. This CDR3 has 13 residues. V was pared by 3 bases and J by 4 bases, with 2 bases of the junction left unmatched. Germline V gene data show CDR1 as MNHEY and CDR2 as SVGAGI. The CDR3 DNA follows: TGTGCCAGCAGTTATACAGGGGCCACTGAAGCTTTCTTT. Protein: CASSYTGATEAFF.

This clone was observed a handful of times. The rearrangement joins TRBV7-9 to TRBJ1-3; unclear D gene. The V gene lost 3 bases and the J gene lost 2 bases, with 8 bases spanning the gap. This CDR3 has 14 amino acids. Germline-derived CDR1 and CDR2 are SEHNR and FQNEAQ (reference sequence). In DNA, the CDR3 is TGTGCCAGCAGCTTTCTTACAGCTGGAAACACCATATATTTT. This sequence encodes CASSFLTAGNTIYF.

The J gene is TRBJ2-3, the V gene TRBV11-3; 7 bases agree with TRBD2. CDR1 and CDR2 from the germline V gene are SGHNT and YENEEA. This CDR3 region has 17 residues. With V trimmed by 5 bases and J by 3 bases, 14 bases remained unmatched. CDR3 sequence (DNA): TGTGCCAGCAGCCTCGGAGGTATTGGGGGAGGGACAGATACGCAGTATTTT. This translates into CASSLGGIGGGTDTQYF.

The chain is built from TRBV15 and TRBJ2-3; no clear D. Germline V gene lookup returns CDR1 LNHNV and CDR2 YYDKDF (reference sequence). V lost 2 bases to trimming and J lost 3 bases, with 9 bases between them. CDR3 length: 14 residues. The CDR3 nucleotides are TGTGCCACCAGCAGAAGACGTACAACAGATACGCAGTATTTT. This sequence encodes CATSRRRTTDTQYF.

The rearrangement links TRBV7-9 to TRBJ2-7, with D possibly matching TRBD2 (5 bases). The CDR3 runs 13 residues. Trimming cost V 5 bases and J 3 bases, with 11 bases left between them. CDR1 and CDR2 from the germline V gene are SEHNR and FQNEAQ (reference sequence). CDR3 region: CASSPPGNYEQYF. CDR3 bases: TGTGCCAGCAGCCCGCCCGGGAACTACGAGCAGTACTTC.

This chain connects TRBV27 to TRBJ1-1, with D hard to call. The CDR3 sequence is 11 residues long. V dropped 10 bases and J dropped 1 base, with 7 bases sitting between them. Germline V gene lookup returns CDR1 MNHEY and CDR2 SMNVEV (reference sequence). CDR3 nucleotide sequence: TGTGCCACCCAGAAGAACACTGAAGCTTTCTTT. It yields the protein CATQKNTEAFF.

This CDR3 reads CASSMDGRGPEFTDTQYF. CDR3 in DNA: TGTGCCAGTAGTATGGATGGCAGGGGCCCCGAATTCACAGATACGCAGTATTTT. The J gene is TRBJ2-3, the V gene TRBV19, with TRBD1 as a possible D gene (6 bases). CDR1 is LNHDA and CDR2 is SQIVND in the germline V gene (reference sequence). V lost 3 bases and J lost 2, with 21 bases in between. There are 18 residues in the CDR3.

V usage is TRBV5-1 and J usage is TRBJ2-5; D possibly corresponds to TRBD2 (5 bases). The CDR3 covers 15 residues. Germline-derived CDR1 and CDR2 are SGHRS and YFSETQ. V was clipped by 2 bases and J by 1 base, with 12 bases between them. CDR3 amino acids: CASSFTSTGQETQYF. CDR3 DNA: TGCGCCAGCAGCTTTACTAGTACGGGCCAAGAGACCCAGTACTTC.

The chain couples TRBV19 to TRBJ1-1; 8 nucleotides match TRBD1. The length of the CDR3 is 15 residues. The germline V gene has CDR1 LNHDA and CDR2 SQIVND (reference sequence). The V gene end was trimmed by 4 bases and the J gene end by 0 bases; junction bases not matched to a gene: 4. CDR3 sequence: CASSKEDRVNTEAFF. CDR3 coding DNA: TGTGCCAGTAGTAAAGAGGACAGGGTGAACACTGAAGCTTTCTTT.

The rearrangement uses TRBV5-1 and TRBJ2-5; TRBD1 matches at 11 bases. The CDR3 runs 15 residues. Germline V gives CDR1 SGHRS, CDR2 YFSETQ. V lost 3 bases to trimming and J lost 4 bases; unmatched junction nucleotides: 5. The CDR3 DNA reads as TGCGCCAGCAGCTCCCGGGACAGGGGGAGAGAGACCCAGTACTTC. It is translated as CASSSRDRGRETQYF.

The chain carries TRBV6-6 and TRBJ1-4; 9 bases are a match to TRBD1. The junction had 16 bases not matched to a gene; V was cut back by 6 bases and J by 14 bases. The CDR3 sequence is 15 residues long. CDR1 and CDR2 (germline): MNHNY, SVGAGI (reference sequence). Here the CDR3 DNA reads TGTGCCAGCAGCGAAAGGGGACAGGGCCTAAGAGAGCTGTTTTTT. Its translation is CASSERGQGLRELFF.

A note on this clone: Additional DNA sequences in this sample encode the identical CDR3. V is TRBV10-3 and J is TRBJ1-1; D ambiguous. CDR3 length equals 14 residues. Per the germline V gene, CDR1 is ENHRY and CDR2 is SYGVKD. V was shortened by 2 bases and J by 1 base, with 8 bases between the two germline ends. The CDR3 sequence: CAISEPGRNTEAFF. The CDR3 region has the DNA TGTGCCATCAGTGAGCCCGGACGGAACACTGAAGCTTTCTTT.

This clone was found once. Here the CDR3 reads CASSPVVGTGGNQPQHF. The CDR3 nucleotides are TGTGCCAGCAGCCCGGTGGTCGGGACAGGGGGCAATCAGCCCCAGCATTTT. The chain carries TRBV7-8 and TRBJ1-5; the match to TRBD1 covers 10 bases. Trimming removed 5 bases from V and 2 bases from J; junction bases left unmatched: 9. Germline CDR1 SGHVS, CDR2 FQNEAQ. This CDR3 contains 17 residues.

CDR3 residues: CASSPWLGSGEKLFF. The CDR3 DNA sequence: TGTGCCAGCAGCCCATGGTTGGGGTCCGGGGAAAAACTGTTTTTT. The rearrangement links TRBV5-6 to TRBJ1-4; D gene uncertain. The CDR3 totals 15 residues. Germline V CDR1 and CDR2: SGHDT, YYEEEE. The ends were cut back, 4 bases at V and 8 bases at J, with 18 bases in the middle.

The chain links TRBV6-5 to TRBJ1-2; 7 positions agree with TRBD1. Germline CDR1 MNHEY, CDR2 SVGAGI. This CDR3 spans 13 amino acids. Unmatched junction bases numbered 1, after V lost 0 bases and J lost 6 bases. DNA of the CDR3: TGTGCCAGCAGTTACTCAGGGACAGATGGCTACACCTTC. This encodes CASSYSGTDGYTF.

The chain is built from TRBV28 and TRBJ2-7; unclear D gene. V was cut by 6 bases and J by 0 bases, with 15 bases left in between. In germline, CDR1 is MDHEN, CDR2 SYDVKM. This CDR3 contains 15 residues. The CDR3 DNA follows: TGTGCCAGCAGCCCGACACAGCGCTACTCCTACGAGCAGTACTTC. This translates into CASSPTQRYSYEQYF. Full variable domain (rest looked up from reference TRBV28 and TRBJ2-7): DVKVTQSSRYLVKRTGEKVFLECVQDMDHENMFWYRQDPGLGLRLIYFSYDVKMKEKGDIPEGYSVSREKKERFSLILESASTNQTSMYLCASSPTQRYSYEQYFGPGTRLTVT.

There are a few counts of this clone. The chain is built from TRBV5-4 and TRBJ2-5; D might be TRBD2 (6 bases). The germline gives CDR1 SGHNT, CDR2 YYREEE (reference sequence). The CDR3 is made up of 15 amino acids. V was shortened by 6 bases and J by 9 bases, with 24 bases between the two germline ends. CDR3 sequence reads: CASTPSRGTLGPQYF. The CDR3 nucleotides are TGTGCCAGCACGCCCAGCCGCGGGACGCTTGGGCCCCAGTACTTC.

The CDR3, as DNA: TGTGCCAGCAGTGACCCCAGTAGTACGTGGGGTCTCGGCTATGGCTACACCTTC. The encoded protein is CASSDPSSTWGLGYGYTF. The rearrangement uses TRBV7-9 and TRBJ1-2; D ambiguous. The CDR3 is 18 amino acids. Germline loops: CDR1 SEHNR, CDR2 FQNEAQ (reference sequence). Trimming pared 6 bases from V and 4 bases from J, leaving 27 bases between.

A remark on this clone: This specimen includes other DNA sequences encoding the same CDR3. The chain links TRBV9 to TRBJ2-2; TRBD1 might be the D (6 bases). The CDR3 contains 15 residues. CDR1 and CDR2 from the germline V gene are SGDLS and YYNGEE. Trimming pared 0 bases from V and 3 bases from J, leaving 9 bases between. CDR3 sequence: CASSVVAGDTGELFF. CDR3 sequence (DNA): TGTGCCAGCAGCGTAGTGGCAGGGGACACCGGGGAGCTGTTTTTT.

The chain has TRBV25-1 and TRBJ1-1; D gene unclear. CDR3 length: 13 residues. Germline V lookup: CDR1 MGHDK, CDR2 SYGVNS. Trimming shortened V by 6 bases and J by 7 bases, and 15 bases separated the two germline ends. CDR3: CASSPRGLGEAFF. CDR3 bases: TGTGCCAGCAGCCCGAGAGGTCTGGGTGAAGCTTTCTTT.

The genes are TRBV6-5 and TRBJ1-4; possible D gene TRBD1, 6 bases. V lost 3 bases to trimming and J lost 7 bases, with 18 bases between them. The CDR3 runs to 16 residues. CDR1 MNHEY and CDR2 SVGAGI come from the germline V gene. The CDR3 DNA is TGTGCCAGCAGTTATGCTATAGGGCAGGGGTTTGAAAAACTGTTTTTT. Residues: CASSYAIGQGFEKLFF.

The chain employs TRBV5-6 and TRBJ1-2; D not certain. The V end lost 4 bases, the J end lost 4 bases, and 17 bases lay between the germline ends. The germline V gene has CDR1 SGHDT and CDR2 YYEEEE. The CDR3 totals 15 residues. The CDR3 here is CASSTRHGPFYGYTF. The CDR3 coding sequence is TGTGCCAGCAGCACTCGACACGGACCTTTCTATGGCTACACCTTC.

The CDR3 bases are TGTGCCAGCAGTTTGGACCTTAGCAATCAGCCCCAGCATTTT. Its translation: CASSLDLSNQPQHF. J is TRBJ1-5 and V is TRBV28, with D hard to call. Germline V gene sequence: CDR1 MDHEN, CDR2 SYDVKM. The CDR3 runs 14 residues. V lost 3 bases and J 0 bases, leaving 6 bases between the germline ends.

The rearrangement uses TRBV28 and TRBJ1-1; D gene uncertain. This CDR3 contains 14 residues. Germline V CDR1 and CDR2: MDHEN, SYDVKM. V was shortened by 6 bases and J by 0 bases, with 11 bases between the two germline ends. The CDR3, as DNA: TGTGCCAGCAGAACCCAACAGCTGAACACTGAAGCTTTCTTT. The encoded protein is CASRTQQLNTEAFF.

This clone showed up just a few times. V is TRBV4-2 and J is TRBJ1-5; no firm D call. There are 14 residues in the CDR3. The V and J ends lost 0 bases and 2 bases respectively, with 5 bases between them. CDR1 and CDR2 (germline): LGHNA, YNFKEQ. CDR3 loop: CASSQDRGNQPQHF. The CDR3 DNA sequence: TGTGCCAGCAGCCAAGATAGAGGCAATCAGCCCCAGCATTTT.

Comments on this clone: At one of its ends the junction is not consistent with the germline gene, which may arise from a read error. The chain employs TRBV12-5 and TRBJ2-3; the D gene is possibly TRBD2 (6 bases). This CDR3 has 15 residues. Germline V lookup: CDR1 LGHNT, CDR2 FRNRAP. This CDR3 reads CASGYGRADTDTQYF. The CDR3 coding sequence is TGTGCTAGCGGTTACGGGAGAGCCGACACAGATACGCAGTATTTT.

To note about this clone: The germline gene is not matched at one end of the junction; a read error may be the cause. This chain links TRBV5-1 with TRBJ1-1; D might be TRBD1 (5 bases). The CDR3 is made up of 12 amino acids. Germline V CDR1 and CDR2: SGHRS, YFSETQ. This chain's CDR3 is CASSLEDNLGIF. As DNA, the CDR3 is TGCGCCAGCAGCCTGGAGGACAACTTAGGGATTTTT.

The chain employs TRBV6-5 and TRBJ1-1; D is unclear. Trimming took off 7 bases at V and 0 bases at J, with 9 bases between the two ends. Germline V gives CDR1 MNHEY, CDR2 SVGAGI. The CDR3 is 13 residues long. The CDR3 region is CASTNTMNTEAFF. CDR3 DNA: TGTGCCAGCACAAACACCATGAACACTGAAGCTTTCTTT.

The J gene is TRBJ2-5, the V gene TRBV4-3; 7 bases are a match to TRBD1. Losses at the gene ends were 4 bases for V and 2 bases for J; bases not matched to a gene: 7. Per the germline V gene, CDR1 is LGHNA and CDR2 is YSLEER. The CDR3 is 15 residues long. In DNA, the CDR3 is TGCGCCAGCAGCCGCATGTTGGGACAGCAAGAGACCCAGTACTTC. It specifies CASSRMLGQQETQYF.